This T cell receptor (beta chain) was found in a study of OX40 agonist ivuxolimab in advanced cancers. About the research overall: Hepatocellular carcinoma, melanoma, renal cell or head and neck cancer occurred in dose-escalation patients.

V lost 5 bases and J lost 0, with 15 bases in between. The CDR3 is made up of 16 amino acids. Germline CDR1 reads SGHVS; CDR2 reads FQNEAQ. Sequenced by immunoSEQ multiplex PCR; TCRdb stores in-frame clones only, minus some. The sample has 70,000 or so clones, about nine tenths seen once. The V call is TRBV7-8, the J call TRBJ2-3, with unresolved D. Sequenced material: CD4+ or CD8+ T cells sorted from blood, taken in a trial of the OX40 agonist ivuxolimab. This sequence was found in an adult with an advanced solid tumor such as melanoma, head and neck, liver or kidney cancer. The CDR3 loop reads CASSMALGMSTDTQYF. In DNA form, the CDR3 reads TGTGCCAGCAGCATGGCTCTGGGAATGAGCACAGATACGCAGTATTTT.